This is a list of T cell receptor beta chains from one sample in a study of cytomegalovirus exposure and HLA in healthy donors. TCRdb keeps only in-frame clones here, not all; method: immunoSEQ multiplex PCR. The table includes hundreds of thousands of clones, roughly 88% detected once. The material sequenced was PBMCs. The receptors here all came from a boy aged 2 to 10 in good health and CMV-seronegative. Both conserved end residues are part of each CDR3. A D gene is named only where the DNA matches it firmly. Where a row states a size, it is once, few, many or the class of an expanded clone; other rows omit it.

clone size: .
D gene: .
V gene: TRBV2
J gene: TRBJ1-2
CDR3 DNA: TGTGCCAGCAGTGTATCTTCGAGCGGCTACACCTTC
CDR3 protein: CASSVSSSGYTF

clone size: .
D gene: .
V gene: TRBV9
J gene: TRBJ1-2
CDR3 DNA: TGTGCCAGCAGCGGCATCCGGGAAGAGAACTATGGCTACACCTTC
CDR3 protein: CASSGIREENYGYTF

clone size: .
D gene: .
V gene: TRBV15
J gene: TRBJ1-4
CDR3 DNA: TGTGCCACCAGCAGAGATGGGGGCAGGGCCGAAAAACTGTTTTTT
CDR3 protein: CATSRDGGRAEKLFF

clone size: .
D gene: .
V gene: TRBV15
J gene: TRBJ1-3
CDR3 DNA: TGTGCCACCAGTCAGGGAGGAGGAAACACCATATATTTT
CDR3 protein: CATSQGGGNTIYF

clone size: .
D gene: TRBD1
V gene: TRBV4-2
J gene: TRBJ2-3
CDR3 DNA: TGTGCCAGCAGCCAAAGGTCCGGGGGGACAGGGGGCACAGATACGCAGTATTTT
CDR3 protein: CASSQRSGGTGGTDTQYF

clone size: .
D gene: TRBD1
V gene: TRBV4-2
J gene: TRBJ1-4
CDR3 DNA: TGTGCCAGCAGCCAAGAAATCCGGGACAGGGGTCGGGGAGAGCTGTTTTTT
CDR3 protein: CASSQEIRDRGRGELFF

clone size: .
D gene: .
V gene: TRBV5-6
J gene: TRBJ1-1
CDR3 DNA: TGTGCCAGCAGCCTTGACAGAGAAGCTTTCTTT
CDR3 protein: CASSLDREAFF

clone size: .
D gene: .
V gene: TRBV6-4
J gene: TRBJ1-2
CDR3 DNA: TGTGCCAGCAGTGACCGTCCTTCTCCCTATGGCTACACCTTC
CDR3 protein: CASSDRPSPYGYTF

clone size: .
D gene: .
V gene: TRBV2
J gene: TRBJ1-6
CDR3 DNA: TGTGCCAGCAGGGGGGACACCCGCAGCTCCTATAATTCACCCCTCCACTTT
CDR3 protein: CASRGDTRSSYNSPLHF

clone size: once
D gene: .
V gene: TRBV6-5
J gene: TRBJ2-3
CDR3 DNA: TGTGCCAGCAGTCGCGAGGAGGGGGGGGCAGATACGCAGTATTTT
CDR3 protein: CASSREEGGADTQYF

clone size: .
D gene: TRBD2
V gene: TRBV5-4
J gene: TRBJ2-7
CDR3 DNA: TGTGCCAGCAGCTTGGCGGGTAGCGGGAGCCAAGAGCAGTACTTC
CDR3 protein: CASSLAGSGSQEQYF

clone size: .
D gene: .
V gene: TRBV25-1
J gene: TRBJ2-2
CDR3 DNA: TGTGCCAGCAATATCGGCACCGGGGAGCTGTTTTTT
CDR3 protein: CASNIGTGELFF

clone size: .
D gene: .
V gene: TRBV7-9
J gene: TRBJ1-1
CDR3 DNA: TGTGCCAGCAGCCCCTTTGTAGGTAGGGTCAGGGTTAGCCCTGAAGCTTTCTTT
CDR3 protein: CASSPFVGRVRVSPEAFF

clone size: once
D gene: TRBD1
V gene: TRBV7-9
J gene: TRBJ2-1
CDR3 DNA: TGTGCAGGTCAGGGGGCCGTGGATGAGCAGTTCTTC
CDR3 protein: CAGQGAVDEQFF

clone size: .
D gene: .
V gene: TRBV11-2
J gene: TRBJ2-5
CDR3 DNA: TGTGCCAGCAGCTCTTCCCCGGGGGACAGCCAAGAGACCCAGTACTTC
CDR3 protein: CASSSSPGDSQETQYF

clone size: .
D gene: .
V gene: TRBV5-1
J gene: TRBJ2-5
CDR3 DNA: TGCGCCAGCAGCCCGGAGGGGAGGCGCCAAGAGACCCAGTACTTC
CDR3 protein: CASSPEGRRQETQYF

clone size: .
D gene: .
V gene: TRBV5-1
J gene: TRBJ2-7
CDR3 DNA: TGCGCCAGCAGTTTTCTTCCCGGGTCCTCTTCCTACGAGCAGTACTTC
CDR3 protein: CASSFLPGSSSYEQYF

clone size: .
D gene: .
V gene: TRBV11-2
J gene: TRBJ2-4
CDR3 DNA: TGTGCCAGCATGGGGATGGGCAGGGTAAACATTCAGTACTTC
CDR3 protein: CASMGMGRVNIQYF

clone size: few
D gene: TRBD1
V gene: TRBV6-6
J gene: TRBJ2-1
CDR3 DNA: TGTGCCAGCGGACAGGGGGCCCATGAGCAGTTCTTC
CDR3 protein: CASGQGAHEQFF

clone size: few
D gene: .
V gene: TRBV5-6
J gene: TRBJ1-2
CDR3 DNA: TGTGCCAGCAGCTTGCACAGGCCCCCGTTTAACTATGGCTACACCTTC
CDR3 protein: CASSLHRPPFNYGYTF

clone size: .
D gene: TRBD2
V gene: TRBV6-5
J gene: TRBJ2-3
CDR3 DNA: TGTGCCAGCAGTTACTCTAGCGGGGGGGCAACAGATACGCAGTATTTT
CDR3 protein: CASSYSSGGATDTQYF

clone size: .
D gene: TRBD2
V gene: TRBV5-6
J gene: TRBJ2-7
CDR3 DNA: TGTGCCAGCAGCTCTTACGGGACTAGCGGTTCCACCTACGAGCAGTACTTC
CDR3 protein: CASSSYGTSGSTYEQYF

clone size: .
D gene: TRBD1
V gene: TRBV19
J gene: TRBJ2-7
CDR3 DNA: TGTGCCAGTAGTGAAGGACAGGGGGGCCGCTACGAGCAGTACTTC
CDR3 protein: CASSEGQGGRYEQYF

clone size: .
D gene: .
V gene: TRBV19
J gene: TRBJ1-2
CDR3 DNA: TGTGCCAGTAGTATGGGGGCGAGGTATGGCTACACCTTC
CDR3 protein: CASSMGARYGYTF

clone size: .
D gene: TRBD1
V gene: TRBV6-1
J gene: TRBJ2-3
CDR3 DNA: TGTGCCAGCAGTAGGACAGGGGTGGCAGATACGCAGTATTTT
CDR3 protein: CASSRTGVADTQYF

clone size: few
D gene: TRBD2
V gene: TRBV4-1
J gene: TRBJ2-7
CDR3 DNA: TGCGCCAGCAGCCAAGGTTTACTAGCGGGCTACGAGCAGTACTTC
CDR3 protein: CASSQGLLAGYEQYF

clone size: .
D gene: .
V gene: TRBV5-6
J gene: TRBJ2-2
CDR3 DNA: TGTGCCAGCAGCTTCGGGGACACCGGGGAGCTGTTTTTT
CDR3 protein: CASSFGDTGELFF

clone size: .
D gene: .
V gene: TRBV13
J gene: TRBJ2-1
CDR3 DNA: TGTGCCAGCAGCTTGGGGGGAAGCTCCTACAATGAGCAGTTCTTC
CDR3 protein: CASSLGGSSYNEQFF

clone size: .
D gene: .
V gene: TRBV5-1
J gene: TRBJ2-6
CDR3 DNA: TGCGCCAGCAGCCCGACAGGTTTCTTCTCTGGGGCCAACGTCCTGACTTTC
CDR3 protein: CASSPTGFFSGANVLTF

clone size: .
D gene: TRBD2
V gene: TRBV5-4
J gene: TRBJ2-1
CDR3 DNA: TGTGCCACCGGAGCGGGGGCCAACAATGAGCAGTTCTTC
CDR3 protein: CATGAGANNEQFF

clone size: .
D gene: TRBD2
V gene: TRBV5-5
J gene: TRBJ2-3
CDR3 DNA: TGTGCCAGCAGGAGACAACTAGCGGATCGCACAGATACGCAGTATTTT
CDR3 protein: CASRRQLADRTDTQYF

clone size: .
D gene: TRBD1
V gene: TRBV5-6
J gene: TRBJ2-7
CDR3 DNA: TGTGCCAGCAGTTCGAGGGGACAGGGTATTTACGAGCAGTACTTC
CDR3 protein: CASSSRGQGIYEQYF

clone size: .
D gene: TRBD1
V gene: TRBV5-6
J gene: TRBJ1-5
CDR3 DNA: TGTGCCAGCAGCTTCGGACAGGGGATCCCAGGCAATCAGCCCCAGCATTTT
CDR3 protein: CASSFGQGIPGNQPQHF

clone size: .
D gene: .
V gene: TRBV19
J gene: TRBJ1-1
CDR3 DNA: TGTGCCAGTAGTTCCGGGAGATTGAACACTGAAGCTTTCTTT
CDR3 protein: CASSSGRLNTEAFF

clone size: few
D gene: .
V gene: TRBV29-1
J gene: TRBJ1-1
CDR3 DNA: TGCAGCGGAGCCTGGACAGCGATGAACACTGAAGCTTTCTTT
CDR3 protein: CSGAWTAMNTEAFF

clone size: .
D gene: .
V gene: TRBV28
J gene: TRBJ2-7
CDR3 DNA: TGTGCCAGCAGTTTAAAGGGGAACCGGCGTGACTTC
CDR3 protein: CASSLKGNRRDF

clone size: once
D gene: .
V gene: TRBV15
J gene: TRBJ1-1
CDR3 DNA: TGTGCCACCAGCAGAGTTCAGGGGACCACTGAAGCTTTCTTT
CDR3 protein: CATSRVQGTTEAFF

clone size: .
D gene: TRBD1
V gene: TRBV30
J gene: TRBJ1-2
CDR3 DNA: TGTGCCTGGAGTACACAGGGGGTTGATGGCTACACCTTC
CDR3 protein: CAWSTQGVDGYTF

clone size: .
D gene: .
V gene: TRBV6-6
J gene: TRBJ1-1
CDR3 DNA: TGTGCCAGCATACCATCTCCGGGGGATGAAGCTTTCTTT
CDR3 protein: CASIPSPGDEAFF

clone size: .
D gene: TRBD1
V gene: TRBV7-7
J gene: TRBJ2-5
CDR3 DNA: TGTGCTAGCAGCCCGGGACAGAGGCCCGGGGAGACCCAGTACTTC
CDR3 protein: CASSPGQRPGETQYF

clone size: .
D gene: .
V gene: TRBV12-5
J gene: TRBJ2-3
CDR3 DNA: TGTGCTAGTGGTTCCCCCCCGGCTAGCGGCACAGATACGCAGTATTTT
CDR3 protein: CASGSPPASGTDTQYF

clone size: few
D gene: .
V gene: TRBV30
J gene: TRBJ1-1
CDR3 DNA: TGTGCCTGGAGAATCGGGAACACTGAAGCTTTCTTT
CDR3 protein: CAWRIGNTEAFF

clone size: .
D gene: .
V gene: TRBV2
J gene: TRBJ1-1
CDR3 DNA: TGTGCCAGCAGCCCACAGGGACCGAACACTGAAGCTTTCTTT
CDR3 protein: CASSPQGPNTEAFF

clone size: .
D gene: TRBD1
V gene: TRBV19
J gene: TRBJ1-1
CDR3 DNA: TGTGCCAGTAGTAAAGGACAGGGGACCTTGCCGGAAGCTTTCTTT
CDR3 protein: CASSKGQGTLPEAFF

clone size: .
D gene: TRBD1
V gene: TRBV4-2
J gene: TRBJ1-2
CDR3 DNA: TGTGCCAGCAGCCGGGGGGCAGGGGGGGGCTACACCTTC
CDR3 protein: CASSRGAGGGYTF

clone size: .
D gene: .
V gene: TRBV14
J gene: TRBJ1-1
CDR3 DNA: TGTGCCAGCAGCCCACGGACAGTTGGGGTGGCTTTCTTT
CDR3 protein: CASSPRTVGVAFF

clone size: .
D gene: .
V gene: TRBV7-9
J gene: TRBJ2-3
CDR3 DNA: TGTTCCAGCAGGTCTAGCTGGGCGGCCAGCACAGATACGCAGTATTTT
CDR3 protein: CSSRSSWAASTDTQYF

clone size: .
D gene: TRBD1
V gene: TRBV7-9
J gene: TRBJ2-3
CDR3 DNA: TGTGCCAGCAGCTTGGGGACAGGAAGCACAGATACGCAGTATTTT
CDR3 protein: CASSLGTGSTDTQYF

clone size: .
D gene: .
V gene: TRBV5-1
J gene: TRBJ2-5
CDR3 DNA: TGCGCCAGCAGCTTGTCTAGCCAGGCGACCCAGTACTTC
CDR3 protein: CASSLSSQATQYF

clone size: once
D gene: TRBD2
V gene: TRBV7-3
J gene: TRBJ2-5
CDR3 DNA: TGTGCCAGCAGCAAGGGACTAGCGGTGCAAGAGACCCAGTACTTC
CDR3 protein: CASSKGLAVQETQYF

clone size: .
D gene: TRBD1
V gene: TRBV30
J gene: TRBJ2-2
CDR3 DNA: TGTGCCTGGAGTTTGGACAGGGAAGCGAACACCGGGGAGCTGTTTTTT
CDR3 protein: CAWSLDREANTGELFF

clone size: .
D gene: TRBD1
V gene: TRBV4-1
J gene: TRBJ2-3
CDR3 DNA: TGCGCCAGCAGCCCGGACAGGGGGATAGATACGCAGTATTTT
CDR3 protein: CASSPDRGIDTQYF

clone size: .
D gene: .
V gene: TRBV19
J gene: TRBJ1-1
CDR3 DNA: TGTGCCAGTAGTATTGACAACCTGAACACTGAAGCTTTCTTT
CDR3 protein: CASSIDNLNTEAFF

clone size: .
D gene: TRBD2
V gene: TRBV5-1
J gene: TRBJ2-7
CDR3 DNA: TGCGCCAGCAGCCCGAGCGGGAGCTCCTACGAGCAGTACTTC
CDR3 protein: CASSPSGSSYEQYF

clone size: .
D gene: .
V gene: TRBV12-5
J gene: TRBJ2-2
CDR3 DNA: TGTGCTAGTGGTTTGAGCCAGGGATACCCCGGGGAGCTGTTTTTT
CDR3 protein: CASGLSQGYPGELFF